The sequence of this TCR beta chain was determined in a study of CD8+ T cells in alopecia areata. Study-level information: Severity of treated patients was scored by affected scalp percentage. Study-wide results and limits: Any link of baseline CD8+ expansion to response, resting on one nonresponder, remains uncertain. Whereas mice showed it more clearly, TCR sharing across patients was murkier, possibly because of HLA.

This CDR3 has 10 residues. The V gene's germline CDR1 is SEHNR and CDR2 FQNEAQ (reference sequence). Trimming left V 7 bases short and J 10 bases short, with 9 bases between. This clone occurred once. Its antigen is not identified. RNA extraction and reverse transcription yielded cDNA as sequencing template. Data came from immunoSEQ multiplex PCR; TCRdb stores just in-frame clones and leaves some out. The data hold 150,000 to 200,000 clones, with roughly three fifths observed a single time. Noted treatment: oral pan-JAK inhibitor, 5-10 mg twice daily. Obtained from alopecia areata patients were lesional scalp punch biopsies along with peripheral blood.

The sample was CD8+ T cells sorted from blood, taken at week 24, from a patient treated with tofacitinib. This chain uses TRBV7-9 with TRBJ2-3; D gene ambiguous. This receptor was taken from a human donor with alopecia areata. The CDR3 region has the DNA TGTGCCAGCAACGCTTTTGCGCAGTATTTT. It translates to CASNAFAQYF. The whole variable domain, remainder taken from reference TRBV7-9 and TRBJ2-3, is DTGVSQNPRHKITKRGQNVTFRCDPISEHNRLYWYRQTLGQGPEFLTYFQNEAQLEKSRLLSDRFSAERPKGSFSTLEIQRTEQGDSAMYLCASNAFAQYFGPGTRLTVL.